This TCR beta chain was sequenced during a study of spatial heterogeneity in lung cancer. Looking at the study overall: On average, each unique TCR and UMI combination appeared more than ten times in raw reads.

Using its own MiXCR run on the 5' RACE reads, TCRdb lists one record per CDR3 protein. The data hold approximately 94,000 distinct CDR3 sequences, with around 4.8% observed a single time. Time point in this sample: sample taken at primary tumor resection. Whole RNA obtained from tumor, nontumor lung or frozen PBMC underwent sequencing without sorting. Broader study findings: Within tumors, counts of expanded alpha and beta TCRs tracked tumor mutation counts. Counts for ubiquitous and regional expanded TCRs went along with ubiquitous and regional nonsynonymous mutations, respectively.

This clonotype was detected only a few times. Its antigen is currently unknown. The receptor comes from a male donor with early-stage non-small cell lung cancer. The source was lung tumor tissue, collected at surgery.

As DNA, the CDR3 is TGTGCCAGCAGTGATGGGTACGGCTACAGCTATACCACAGATACGCAGTATTTT. Protein sequence: CASSDGYGYSYTTDTQYF. The chain is built from TRBV25-1 and TRBJ2-3; D call uncertain. There are 18 residues in the CDR3. V lost 3 bases and J lost 2, with 21 bases in between. Germline V lookup: CDR1 MGHDK, CDR2 SYGVNS.